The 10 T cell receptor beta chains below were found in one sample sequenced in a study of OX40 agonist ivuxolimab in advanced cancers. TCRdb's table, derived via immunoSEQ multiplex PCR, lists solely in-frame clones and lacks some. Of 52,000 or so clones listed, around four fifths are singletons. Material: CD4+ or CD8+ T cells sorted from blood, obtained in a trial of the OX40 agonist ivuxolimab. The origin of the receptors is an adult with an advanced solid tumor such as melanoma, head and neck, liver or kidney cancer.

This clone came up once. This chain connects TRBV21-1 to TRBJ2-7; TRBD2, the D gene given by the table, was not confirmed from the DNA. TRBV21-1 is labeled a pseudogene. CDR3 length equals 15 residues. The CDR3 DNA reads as TGTGCCAGCAGCAAACGGGTGGGAGCCGCCTACGAGCAGTACTTC. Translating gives CASSKRVGAAYEQYF.

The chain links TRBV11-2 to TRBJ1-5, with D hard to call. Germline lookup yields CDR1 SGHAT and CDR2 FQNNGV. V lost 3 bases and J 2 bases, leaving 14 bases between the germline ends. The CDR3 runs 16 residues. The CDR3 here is CASSFKGSGGNQPQHF. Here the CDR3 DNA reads TGTGCCAGCAGCTTTAAAGGGTCCGGTGGCAATCAGCCCCAGCATTTT.

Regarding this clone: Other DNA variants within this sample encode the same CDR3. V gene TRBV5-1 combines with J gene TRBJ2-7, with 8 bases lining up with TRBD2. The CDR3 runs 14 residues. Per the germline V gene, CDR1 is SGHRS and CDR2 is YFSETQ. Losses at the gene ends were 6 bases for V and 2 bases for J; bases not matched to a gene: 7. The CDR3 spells CASTPAGVTYEQYF. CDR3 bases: TGCGCCAGCACGCCAGCGGGAGTCACCTACGAGCAGTACTTC.

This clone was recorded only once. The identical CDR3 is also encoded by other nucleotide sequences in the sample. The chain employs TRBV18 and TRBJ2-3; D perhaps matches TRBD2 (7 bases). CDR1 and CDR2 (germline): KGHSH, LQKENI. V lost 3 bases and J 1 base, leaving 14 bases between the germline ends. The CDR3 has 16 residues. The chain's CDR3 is CASSPRRGGGTDTQYF. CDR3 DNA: TGTGCCAGCTCACCTCGGAGGGGGGGCGGCACAGATACGCAGTATTTT.

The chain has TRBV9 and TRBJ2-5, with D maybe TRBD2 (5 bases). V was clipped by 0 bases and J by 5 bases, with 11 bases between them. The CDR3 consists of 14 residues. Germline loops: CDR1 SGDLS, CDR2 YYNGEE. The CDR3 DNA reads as TGTGCCAGCAGCGTAGGGTTCCGGGGTGAGACCCAGTACTTC. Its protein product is CASSVGFRGETQYF.

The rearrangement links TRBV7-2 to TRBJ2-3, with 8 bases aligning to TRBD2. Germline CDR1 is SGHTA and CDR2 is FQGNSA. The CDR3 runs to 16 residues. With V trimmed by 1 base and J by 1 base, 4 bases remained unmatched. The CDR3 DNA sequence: TGTGCCAGCAGCTTAGGGTTTAGCGGGGGCACAGATACGCAGTATTTT. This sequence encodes CASSLGFSGGTDTQYF.

CDR3 region: CASSLAGTREQYF. The CDR3 nucleotides are TGTGCCAGCAGCTTGGCCGGGACGAGGGAGCAGTACTTC. The rearrangement links TRBV5-6 to TRBJ2-7; the D gene could be TRBD1 or TRBD2 (5 bases each). The CDR3 extends over 13 amino acids. V gave up 0 bases and J gave up 7 bases, with 11 bases separating them. Germline CDR1 is SGHDT and CDR2 is YYEEEE.

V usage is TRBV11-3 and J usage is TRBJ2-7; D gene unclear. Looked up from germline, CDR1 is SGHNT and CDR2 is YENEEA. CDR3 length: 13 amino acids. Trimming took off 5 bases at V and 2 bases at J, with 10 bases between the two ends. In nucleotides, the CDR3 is TGTGCCAGCAGCCTCCCCGACGCCTACGAGCAGTACTTC. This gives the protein CASSLPDAYEQYF.

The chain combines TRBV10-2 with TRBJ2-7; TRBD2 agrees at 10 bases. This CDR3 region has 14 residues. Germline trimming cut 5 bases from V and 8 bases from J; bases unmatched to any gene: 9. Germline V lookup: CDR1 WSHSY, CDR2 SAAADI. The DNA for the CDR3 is TGCGCCAGCAGTTTAGCGGGAGGAGAAGGGCAGCAGTACTTC. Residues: CASSLAGGEGQQYF.

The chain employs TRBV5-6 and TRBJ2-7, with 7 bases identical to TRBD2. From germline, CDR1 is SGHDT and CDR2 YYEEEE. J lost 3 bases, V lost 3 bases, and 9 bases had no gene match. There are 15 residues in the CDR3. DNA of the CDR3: TGTGCCAGCAGCTCGGCGGGGGTAGAGGGCTACGAGCAGTACTTC. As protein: CASSSAGVEGYEQYF.